The text below deals with one T cell receptor (beta chain). With 60 Vbeta and 13 Jbeta primers, the PCR was carried out. Sequencing was performed with immunoSEQ multiplex PCR; in TCRdb, only in-frame clones are kept and a portion is missing. The table records fewer than 250,000 clones, 60% to 85% of them present only once. Germline CDR1 reads SGHRS; CDR2 reads YFSETQ. V dropped 3 bases and J dropped 3 bases, with 13 bases sitting between them. The CDR3 is 14 residues long. The data derive from a study of cytomegalovirus exposure and HLA in healthy donors. The TCR comes from a man aged 40-55 years in good health and CMV-seronegative. Sample: PBMCs. The chain has TRBV5-1 and TRBJ2-7; D unclear. The CDR3 region is CASSWSLKGYEQYF. The CDR3 DNA reads as TGCGCCAGCAGCTGGAGTTTGAAAGGCTACGAGCAGTACTTC.